The sequence of this TCR beta chain was determined in a study of beta chain features in type 1 diabetes. Study results and caveats: Over-representation of high TCR-expressing cells was a possible consequence of cDNA sequencing. Across all four CD4+ subsets, people with type 1 diabetes showed modestly shorter TCRB CDR3s.

CDR3 size: 16 residues. V was cut by 5 bases and J by 6 bases, with 19 bases left in between. Per the germline V gene, CDR1 is MNHEY and CDR2 is SMNVEV (reference sequence). To note about this clone: Its specificity is unknown.

Every donor had blood drawn once into heparin, roughly 110 mL on average. CD4+ cells of the naive, central memory, regulatory and stem cell-like memory types were sorted via CD45RO/CCR7/CD25/CD127/CD95/CD27. What was sequenced were expressed TCRB transcripts, since all of the isolated RNA had been reverse transcribed. TCRdb keeps only in-frame clones here, not all; method: immunoSEQ multiplex PCR. The sample has roughly 380,000 clones; around 20% are singletons. The origin of this receptor is a young woman in good health. This sequence joins TRBV27 and TRBJ2-2; D remains ambiguous. The source material was naive CD4+ T cells from blood. The CDR3 DNA reads as TGTGCCAGCAGTCTGCACCTCTCTAGAGTGGCCGGGGAGCTGTTTTTT. It encodes CASSLHLSRVAGELFF.